Following are 15 T cell receptor beta chains from one sample sequenced in a study of T cell repertoires in cytomegalovirus infection. TCRdb reprocessed the reads via MiXCR and lists one record per CDR3 protein. The sample lists approximately 990,000 distinct CDR3 sequences, roughly 30% seen once, with around an eighth in the top ten. No antigens are known for them. The material was cultured CD8+ T cells from PBMCs, obtained from culture after CMV antigen stimulation. Receptors originate from a human donor in good health (CMV status not recorded). Some clones in this sample may be carry-over from other donors' samples.

This chain links TRBV6-1 with TRBJ2-2; D gene ambiguous. V gave up 2 bases and J gave up 5 bases, with 6 bases separating them. Germline V lookup: CDR1 MNHNS, CDR2 SASEGT. This CDR3 is 13 amino acids long. CDR3: CASSELVTGELFF. As DNA, the CDR3 is TGTGCCAGCAGTGAACTAGTAACCGGGGAGCTGTTTTTT.

The rearrangement joins TRBV12-3 or TRBV12-4 to TRBJ1-5, with D maybe TRBD1 (5 bases). V lost 4 bases and J lost 6, with 16 bases in between. This CDR3 has 15 residues. CDR3 sequence: CASSSSLGVGQPQHF. In nucleotides, the CDR3 is TGTGCCAGCAGTTCCTCCCTAGGGGTAGGTCAGCCCCAGCATTTT.

This clonotype was observed a handful of times. The genes are TRBV6-6 and TRBJ1-1; maybe TRBD1 (6 bases). The germline V gene has CDR1 MNHNY and CDR2 SVGAGI (reference sequence). Trimming cost V 1 base and J 5 bases, with 11 bases left between them. CDR3 size: 14 residues. CDR3 in amino acids: CASSYFTGATEAFF. The CDR3 DNA follows: TGTGCCAGCAGTTACTTCACGGGGGCAACTGAAGCTTTCTTT.

There are a few counts of this clonotype. The genes are TRBV6-5 and TRBJ2-5; either TRBD1 or TRBD2 may fit D (5 bases each). Germline V gene sequence: CDR1 MNHEY, CDR2 SVGAGI. This CDR3 is built from 14 residues. Between the trimmed V and J ends, which lost 9 bases and 1 base, there was a span of 15 bases. The CDR3 nucleotides are TGTGCCAGTAAACCGGGGCTGTTCCAAGAGACCCAGTACTTC. Translation gives CASKPGLFQETQYF.

This clonotype turned up a few times. The chain employs TRBV27 and TRBJ2-3, with D hard to call. The CDR3 has 13 amino acids. The V gene lost 6 bases and the J gene lost 2 bases, with 9 bases spanning the gap. CDR1 MNHEY and CDR2 SMNVEV come from the germline V gene (reference sequence). In nucleotides, the CDR3 is TGTGCCAGCAGAATTGGGTTCACAGATACGCAGTATTTT. Its protein product is CASRIGFTDTQYF.

In nucleotides, the CDR3 is TGTGCCAGCAGTTTAGAGAGGGCGGCTCAGCCCCAGCATTTT. Amino acids: CASSLERAAQPQHF. The chain couples TRBV12-3 or TRBV12-4 to TRBJ1-5; D is undetermined. The CDR3 contains 14 residues. Trimming took 1 base from V and 6 from J, leaving 10 bases between them.

This clonotype has more than one count but fewer than ten. The chain joins TRBV10-3 to TRBJ1-2; D is ambiguous. V gave up 6 bases and J gave up 6 bases, with 8 bases separating them. The CDR3 has 11 amino acids. The germline gives CDR1 ENHRY, CDR2 SYGVKD. CDR3 protein: CAIRRNNGYTF. The CDR3 nucleotides are TGTGCCATCAGAAGGAATAATGGCTACACCTTC.

Concerning this clonotype itself: Germline is not matched at one junction end, which may reflect a read error. The chain has TRBV12-3 or TRBV12-4 and TRBJ1-2, with D possibly being TRBD1 (5 bases). CDR3 length equals 13 residues. The DNA of the CDR3 is TGTACCAGCAGTTTGGGGCGGGTGCATGGCTACACCTTC. It translates to CTSSLGRVHGYTF.

This clonotype came up a few times. The genes are TRBV5-5 and TRBJ1-2; 7 bases align to TRBD1. The CDR3 has 16 residues. The J segment lost 6 bases and the V segment lost 0 bases, leaving 11 bases of the junction unmatched. Germline lookup yields CDR1 SGHKS and CDR2 YYEKEE (reference sequence). This chain's CDR3 is CASSLVFEGALDGYTF. CDR3 sequence (DNA): TGTGCCAGCAGCTTGGTATTCGAGGGGGCTCTCGATGGCTACACCTTC.

This clonotype was seen more than once but under ten times. In nucleotides, the CDR3 is TGCGCCAGCAGTGAAGGCAGACGAATCACAGATACGCAGTATTTT. Its translation: CASSEGRRITDTQYF. The chain is built from TRBV10-2 and TRBJ2-3; no clear D gene. Germline loops: CDR1 WSHSY, CDR2 SAAADI. The CDR3 sequence is 15 residues long. Trimming pared 3 bases from V and 2 bases from J, leaving 12 bases between.

The chain combines TRBV6-8 with TRBJ1-1, with a weak D call TRBD1 (5 bases). Looked up from germline, CDR1 is MNHGY and CDR2 is SAAAGT. This CDR3 region has 12 residues. V was pared by 7 bases and J by 11 bases, with 17 bases between. CDR3 loop: CASKIRGSFAFF. The CDR3 DNA reads TGTGCCAGCAAGATCCGGGGCTCCTTCGCTTTCTTT.

This clonotype appeared a few times. The chain joins TRBV12-3 or TRBV12-4 to TRBJ2-5; D remains unclear. This CDR3 spans 12 amino acids. V lost 6 bases and J lost 5, with 10 bases in between. The CDR3 DNA reads as TGTGCCAGCAGACCCGTAGGGGAGACCCAGTACTTC. Translation: CASRPVGETQYF.

In DNA form, the CDR3 reads TGTGCCATCACGCAGGTAGGGAACACTGAAGCTTTCTTT. This sequence encodes CAITQVGNTEAFF. This rearrangement joins TRBV10-3 to TRBJ1-1; D gene uncertain. CDR1 and CDR2 (germline): ENHRY, SYGVKD. The CDR3 loop spans 13 amino acids. V was pared by 7 bases and J by 1 base, with 10 bases between.

The chain recombines TRBV18 with TRBJ2-7, with D perhaps given as TRBD1 or TRBD2 (6 bases each). V was pared by 5 bases and J by 6 bases, with 14 bases between. Germline V CDR1 and CDR2: KGHSH, LQKENI. CDR3 length equals 13 residues. Here the CDR3 reads CASSEGGFSEQYF. The DNA for the CDR3 is TGTGCCAGCTCAGAGGGGGGTTTTTCCGAGCAGTACTTC.

The chain combines TRBV10-3 with TRBJ1-1; no clear D. CDR3 size: 13 residues. Germline V gene data show CDR1 as ENHRY and CDR2 as SYGVKD. V shed 0 bases and J shed 10 bases, with 12 bases lying between them. The CDR3 loop is CAISESTLDGAFF. CDR3 DNA sequence: TGTGCCATCAGTGAGTCGACTCTGGATGGAGCTTTCTTT.